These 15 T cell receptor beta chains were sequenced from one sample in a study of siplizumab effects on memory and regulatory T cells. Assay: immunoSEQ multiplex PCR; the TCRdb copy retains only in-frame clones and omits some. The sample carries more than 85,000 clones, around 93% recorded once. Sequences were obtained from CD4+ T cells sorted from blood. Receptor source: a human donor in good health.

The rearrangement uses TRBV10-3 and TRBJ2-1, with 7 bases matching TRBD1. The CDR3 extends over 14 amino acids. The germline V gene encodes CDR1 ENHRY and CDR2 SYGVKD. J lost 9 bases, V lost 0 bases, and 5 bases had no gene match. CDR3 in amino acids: CAISESTNRGEQFF. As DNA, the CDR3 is TGTGCCATCAGTGAGTCGACCAACAGGGGTGAGCAGTTCTTC.

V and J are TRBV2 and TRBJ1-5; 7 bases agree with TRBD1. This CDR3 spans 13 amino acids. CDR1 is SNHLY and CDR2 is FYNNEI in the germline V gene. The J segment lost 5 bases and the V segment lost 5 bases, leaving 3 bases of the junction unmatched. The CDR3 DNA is TGTGCCAGCAGTCAACAGGGGTATCAGCCCCAGCATTTT. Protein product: CASSQQGYQPQHF. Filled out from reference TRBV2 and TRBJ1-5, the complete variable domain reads EPEVTQTPSHQVTQMGQEVILRCVPISNHLYFYWYRQILGQKVEFLVSFYNNEISEKSEIFDDQFSVERPDGSNFTLKIRSTKLEDSAMYFCASSQQGYQPQHFGDGTRLSIL.

CDR3 coding DNA: TGTGCCACCAGCAGACCTGGAAACACCATATATTTT. It encodes CATSRPGNTIYF. The rearrangement links TRBV15 to TRBJ1-3, with D hard to call. Germline V gene lookup returns CDR1 LNHNV and CDR2 YYDKDF (reference sequence). The germline V and J ends were trimmed by 2 bases and 2 bases, with 1 base remaining between them. The CDR3 runs 12 residues.

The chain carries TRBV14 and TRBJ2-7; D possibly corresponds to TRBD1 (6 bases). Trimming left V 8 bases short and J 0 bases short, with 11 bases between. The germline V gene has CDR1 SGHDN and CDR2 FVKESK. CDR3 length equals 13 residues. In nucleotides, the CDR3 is TGTGCCAGCGCAGTGGGGGCCTCCTACGAGCAGTACTTC. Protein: CASAVGASYEQYF. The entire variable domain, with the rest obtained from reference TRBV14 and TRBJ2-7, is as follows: EAGVTQFPSHSVIEKGQTVTLRCDPISGHDNLYWYRRVMGKEIKFLLHFVKESKQDESGMPNNRFLAERTGGTYSTLKVQPAELEDSGVYFCASAVGASYEQYFGPGTRLTVT.

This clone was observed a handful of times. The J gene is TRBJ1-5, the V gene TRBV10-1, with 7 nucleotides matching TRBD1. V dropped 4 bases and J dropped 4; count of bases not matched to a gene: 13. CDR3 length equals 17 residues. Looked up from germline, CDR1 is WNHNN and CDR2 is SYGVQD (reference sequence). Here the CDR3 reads CASSGHRGSDTNQPQHF. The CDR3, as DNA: TGCGCCAGCAGTGGCCACAGGGGATCCGATACTAATCAGCCCCAGCATTTT.

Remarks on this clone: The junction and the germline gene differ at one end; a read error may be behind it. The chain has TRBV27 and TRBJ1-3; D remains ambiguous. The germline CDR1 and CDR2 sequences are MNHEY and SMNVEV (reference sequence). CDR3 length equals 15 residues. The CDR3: CVSSLSPSSGNTIYF. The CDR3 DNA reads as TGTGTCAGCAGTTTATCCCCGAGCTCTGGAAACACCATATATTTT.

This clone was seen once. The CDR3, as DNA: TGTGCCAGCAGTTACTCTGGCAGCACTAGCACAGATACGCAGTATTTT. Its translation: CASSYSGSTSTDTQYF. The V call is TRBV6-5, the J call TRBJ2-3; D not resolved. CDR1 and CDR2 (germline): MNHEY, SVGAGI. CDR3 size: 16 residues. The V end was cut by 0 bases, the J end by 0 bases, with 10 bases between.

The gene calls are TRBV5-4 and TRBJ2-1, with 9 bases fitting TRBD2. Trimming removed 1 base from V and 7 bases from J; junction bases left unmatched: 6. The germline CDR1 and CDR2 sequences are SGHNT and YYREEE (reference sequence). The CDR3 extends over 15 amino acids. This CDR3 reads CASSLMGGRVNEQFF. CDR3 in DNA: TGTGCCAGCAGCTTGATGGGCGGGAGGGTTAATGAGCAGTTCTTC.

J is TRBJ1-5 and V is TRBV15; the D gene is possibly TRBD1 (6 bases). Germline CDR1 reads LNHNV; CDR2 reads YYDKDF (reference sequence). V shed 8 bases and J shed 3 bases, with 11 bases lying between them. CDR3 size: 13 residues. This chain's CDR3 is CATGWTANQPQHF. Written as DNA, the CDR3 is TGTGCCACCGGGTGGACAGCCAATCAGCCCCAGCATTTT. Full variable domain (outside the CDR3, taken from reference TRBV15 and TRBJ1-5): DAMVIQNPRYQVTQFGKPVTLSCSQTLNHNVMYWYQQKSSQAPKLLFHYYDKDFNNEADTPDNFQSRRPNTSFCFLDIRSPGLGDTAMYLCATGWTANQPQHFGDGTRLSIL.

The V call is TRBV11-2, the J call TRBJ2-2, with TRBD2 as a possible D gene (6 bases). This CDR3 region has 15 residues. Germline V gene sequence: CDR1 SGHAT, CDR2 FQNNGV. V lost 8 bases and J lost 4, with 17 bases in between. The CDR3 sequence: CASFLPGGGTGELFF. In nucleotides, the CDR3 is TGTGCCAGCTTTCTCCCCGGGGGTGGCACCGGGGAGCTGTTTTTT.

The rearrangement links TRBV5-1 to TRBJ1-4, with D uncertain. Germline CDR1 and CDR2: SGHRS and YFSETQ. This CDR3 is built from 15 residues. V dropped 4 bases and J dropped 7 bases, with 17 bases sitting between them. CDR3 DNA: TGCGCCAGCAGCCCCCCGAACCCCAGGACTGAAAAACTGTTTTTT. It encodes CASSPPNPRTEKLFF.

The DNA for the CDR3 is TGTGCCAGCAGCGGGACACTTGGCTACGAGCAGTACTTC. It specifies CASSGTLGYEQYF. The chain links TRBV6-1 to TRBJ2-7; D perhaps matches TRBD1 (6 bases). Germline CDR1 reads MNHNS; CDR2 reads SASEGT. V lost 6 bases, J lost 3 bases, and 12 bases lay in between. The CDR3 is 13 residues long.

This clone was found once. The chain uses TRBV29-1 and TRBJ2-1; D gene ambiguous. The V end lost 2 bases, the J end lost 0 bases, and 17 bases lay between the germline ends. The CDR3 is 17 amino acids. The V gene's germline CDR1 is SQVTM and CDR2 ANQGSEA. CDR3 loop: CSVERLSTRVSYNEQFF. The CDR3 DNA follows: TGCAGCGTTGAAAGGTTGAGCACTCGGGTCTCCTACAATGAGCAGTTCTTC.

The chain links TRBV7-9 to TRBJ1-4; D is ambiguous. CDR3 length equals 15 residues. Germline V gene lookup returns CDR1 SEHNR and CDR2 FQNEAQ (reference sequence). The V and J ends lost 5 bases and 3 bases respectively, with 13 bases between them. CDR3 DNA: TGTGCCAGCAGCCTAGGGCCAAGATCTAATGAAAAACTGTTTTTT. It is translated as CASSLGPRSNEKLFF.

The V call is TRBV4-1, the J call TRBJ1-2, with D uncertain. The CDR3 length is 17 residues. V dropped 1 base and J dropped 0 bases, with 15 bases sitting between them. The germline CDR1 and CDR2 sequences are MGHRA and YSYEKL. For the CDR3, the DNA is TGCGCCAGCAGCCAAGTTCCGACGGACCAAGCTAACTATGGCTACACCTTC. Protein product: CASSQVPTDQANYGYTF.